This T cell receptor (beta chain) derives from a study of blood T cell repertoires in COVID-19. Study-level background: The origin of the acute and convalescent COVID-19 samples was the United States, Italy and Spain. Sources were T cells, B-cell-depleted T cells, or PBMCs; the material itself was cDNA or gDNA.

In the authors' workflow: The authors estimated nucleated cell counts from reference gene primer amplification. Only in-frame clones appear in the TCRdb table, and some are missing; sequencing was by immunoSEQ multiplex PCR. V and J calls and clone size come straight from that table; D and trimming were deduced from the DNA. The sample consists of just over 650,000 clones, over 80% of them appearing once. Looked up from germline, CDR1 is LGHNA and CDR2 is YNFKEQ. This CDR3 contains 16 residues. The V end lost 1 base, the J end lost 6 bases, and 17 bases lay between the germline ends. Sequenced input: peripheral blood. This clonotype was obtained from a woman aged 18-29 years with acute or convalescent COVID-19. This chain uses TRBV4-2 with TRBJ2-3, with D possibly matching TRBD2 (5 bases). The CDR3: CASSQGSNEGWDTQYF. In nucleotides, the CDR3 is TGTGCCAGCAGCCAAGGGAGTAATGAGGGCTGGGATACGCAGTATTTT.